The 25 T cell receptor beta chains below were found in one sample sequenced in a study of prognosis after radiotherapy for stage I lung cancer. CDR3 of TCR beta was amplified from genomic DNA via a two-round multiplex PCR. First-round PCR, the initial amplification, used primers specific to each TRBV and TRBJ gene. Via MiXCR, TCRdb re-called the multiplex PCR reads, giving one row per CDR3 protein. This sample yields about 14,000 distinct CDR3 sequences, of which 25% to 35% are seen a single time; less than 14% belongs to the top ten. The material sequenced was PBMCs, taken before or after stereotactic body radiation therapy (not recorded which). Every receptor here comes from a donor aged 50 or older with non-small cell lung cancer.

On this clonotype itself: At one boundary the junction diverges from the germline segment, which might be a read error. This chain uses TRBV7-2 with TRBJ1-2; weak D call: TRBD1 (5 bases). This CDR3 comprises 14 residues. Per the germline V gene, CDR1 is SGHTA and CDR2 is FQGNSA. CDR3 amino acids: CASILAGTAYGYAF. The CDR3 nucleotides read TGTGCCAGCATCTTAGCTGGGACCGCCTATGGCTACGCCTTC.

This clonotype has a count of ten or more. The V call is TRBV30, the J call TRBJ2-1, with 7 bases that match TRBD2. The length of the CDR3 is 14 residues. V lost 3 bases, J lost 4 bases, and 6 bases stayed unmatched. Germline V gene data show CDR1 as GTSNPN and CDR2 as SVGIG (reference sequence). For the CDR3, the DNA is TGTGCCTGGAGCCCGGGACTACCTTACAATGAGCAGTTCTTC. It encodes CAWSPGLPYNEQFF.

This clonotype was observed at least ten times. V usage is TRBV5-8 and J usage is TRBJ2-2, with 13 bases identical to TRBD2. The V gene end was trimmed by 5 bases and the J gene end by 3 bases; junction bases not matched to a gene: 13. CDR1 is SGHTS and CDR2 is YDEGEE in the germline V gene. The CDR3 contains 19 residues. CDR3 bases: TGTGCCAGCAGTCCGGGACTAGCGGGGTGGATCGCGTACACCGGGGAGCTGTTTTTT. Translating it yields CASSPGLAGWIAYTGELFF. Complete variable domain (other parts from reference TRBV5-8 and TRBJ2-2): EAGVTQSPTHLIKTRGQQATLRCSPISGHTSVYWYQQALGLGLQFLLWYDEGEERNRGNFPPRFSGRQFPNYSSELNVNALELEDSALYLCASSPGLAGWIAYTGELFFGEGSRLTVL.

A note on this clonotype: A junction end diverges from the germline sequence, so it may reflect a read error. The V gene is TRBV7-7, the J gene TRBJ2-5; TRBD2 matches 7 bases. CDR3 length: 12 amino acids. Germline loops: CDR1 SSHAT, CDR2 FNYEAQ (reference sequence). This CDR3 reads CASISSGETRYF. The CDR3 DNA follows: TGTGCTAGCATCTCCAGCGGGGAGACCCGGTACTTC. The complete variable domain, with remaining parts taken from reference TRBV7-7 and TRBJ2-5, reads GAGVSQSPRYKVTKRGQDVTLRCDPISSHATLYWYQQALGQGPEFLTYFNYEAQPDKSGLPSDRFSAERPEGSISTLTIQRTEQRDSAMYRCASISSGETRYFGPGTRLLVL.

This clonotype appeared many times. The CDR3 nucleotides are TGTGCCAGCAGCCCGGGACGGTATAGCAATCAGCCCCAGCATTTT. It translates to CASSPGRYSNQPQHF. The genes are TRBV4-2 and TRBJ1-5; D is possibly TRBD1 (5 bases). CDR1 LGHNA and CDR2 YNFKEQ come from the germline V gene. This CDR3 has 15 residues. Trimming left V 4 bases short and J 0 bases short, with 10 bases between.

This clonotype has at least ten counts. The rearrangement uses TRBV20-1 and TRBJ1-2; the match to TRBD1 covers 7 bases. Germline assignment: CDR1 DFQATT and CDR2 SNEGSKA (reference sequence). CDR3 size: 12 residues. With V trimmed by 6 bases and J by 4 bases, 5 bases remained unmatched. The CDR3 nucleotides are TGCAGTGCCAGGGACAGCGGCTATGGCTACACCTTC. Amino acid sequence: CSARDSGYGYTF.

Details on this clonotype: A read error may account for a junction end that differs from germline. The V call is TRBV5-1, the J call TRBJ2-1; D perhaps matches TRBD2 (6 bases). The CDR3 is made up of 18 amino acids. Germline V lookup: CDR1 SGHRS, CDR2 YFSETQ. CDR3 amino acids: CANSLELLAGPSSYEQFF. The DNA of the CDR3 is TGCGCCAACAGCTTGGAGTTATTGGCGGGACCAAGCTCCTACGAGCAGTTCTTC.

The sample holds many counts of this clonotype. The gene calls are TRBV15 and TRBJ2-7; 11 nucleotides agree with TRBD2. Per the germline V gene, CDR1 is LNHNV and CDR2 is YYDKDF (reference sequence). Losses at the gene ends were 0 bases for V and 6 bases for J; bases not matched to a gene: 4. The CDR3 is 15 amino acids. Here the CDR3 reads CATSRDLAGGREQYF. For the CDR3, the DNA is TGTGCCACCAGCAGAGACTTAGCGGGAGGGCGCGAGCAGTACTTC.

This clonotype ranks as medium-sized (0.01 to 0.1%). This chain connects TRBV28 to TRBJ2-7; 8 bases map to TRBD1. The CDR3 is 13 amino acids. V trimming: 4 bases; J trimming: 11 bases; junction bases outside the gene matches: 10. Germline V lookup: CDR1 MDHEN, CDR2 SYDVKM. This CDR3 reads CASSWTGIALKYF. CDR3 DNA sequence: TGTGCCAGCAGTTGGACAGGGATAGCGTTGAAGTACTTC.

Details on this clonotype: It is likely a read error: a sequence one base away is far more abundant. The chain has TRBV7-9 and TRBJ2-5; D may be TRBD2 (7 bases). The last part of the DNA fits TRBJ2-1 better; the J call may be wrong. The length of the CDR3 is 20 residues. In germline, CDR1 is SEHNR, CDR2 FQNEAQ (reference sequence). The CDR3 reads CASRPRGGGSLPGSYNEQFF. CDR3 nucleotides: TGTGCCAGCAGGCCGAGGGGGGGAGGTAGCCTCCCAGGGTCCTACAATGAGCAGTTCTTC.

This clonotype is deemed medium-sized. The chain couples TRBV7-8 to TRBJ2-2, with 10 bases matching TRBD2. The J segment lost 7 bases and the V segment lost 5 bases, leaving 13 bases of the junction unmatched. Germline CDR1 reads SGHVS; CDR2 reads FQNEAQ. The CDR3 spans 17 residues. CDR3 sequence: CASSLGGLAGDDGELFF. The CDR3 bases are TGTGCCAGCAGCCTCGGGGGGCTAGCGGGAGATGACGGGGAGCTGTTTTTT.

By sample fraction, this clonotype is medium-sized (0.01 to 0.1%). DNA for the CDR3: TGCGCCAGCAGCTTGGGTATTAGCGGCACCGGGGAGCTGTTTTTT. It specifies CASSLGISGTGELFF. The chain combines TRBV5-1 with TRBJ2-2; possibly TRBD2 for D (6 bases). V gave up 0 bases and J gave up 4 bases, with 10 bases separating them. The CDR3 totals 15 residues. Per the germline V gene, CDR1 is SGHRS and CDR2 is YFSETQ.

This clonotype was seen ten or more times. The genes are TRBV11-3 and TRBJ2-3; D may correspond to TRBD1 or TRBD2 (6 bases each). The CDR3 runs to 19 residues. The V end lost 3 bases, the J end lost 1 base, and 23 bases lay between the germline ends. The germline V gene encodes CDR1 SGHNT and CDR2 YENEEA. The CDR3 nucleotides are TGTGCCAGCAGCTTCCTCAAAGGGGGGAAGCAGGGGTGCACAGATACGCAGTATTTT. This gives the protein CASSFLKGGKQGCTDTQYF.

This clonotype appeared many times. V and J are TRBV15 and TRBJ2-5; 7 bases are shared with TRBD1. The CDR3 has 13 amino acids. The junction had 4 bases not matched to a gene; V was cut back by 4 bases and J by 5 bases. Looked up from germline, CDR1 is LNHNV and CDR2 is YYDKDF (reference sequence). The CDR3 region has the DNA TGTGCCACCAGCACAGGGGGTTGGGAGACCCAGTACTTC. Residues: CATSTGGWETQYF.

This clonotype was counted many times. The chain recombines TRBV5-4 with TRBJ1-4; no firm D call. The V end was cut by 4 bases, the J end by 8 bases, with 15 bases between. The CDR3 sequence is 14 residues long. CDR1 is SGHNT, CDR2 YYREEE, per germline (reference sequence). CDR3 region: CASSLWAAPEKLFF. Written as DNA, the CDR3 is TGTGCCAGCAGCCTGTGGGCGGCCCCGGAAAAACTGTTTTTT. The full variable domain, rest sourced from reference TRBV5-4 and TRBJ1-4, is ETGVTQSPTHLIKTRGQQVTLRCSSQSGHNTVSWYQQALGQGPQFIFQYYREEENGRGNFPPRFSGLQFPNYSSELNVNALELDDSALYLCASSLWAAPEKLFFGSGTQLSVL.

The sample holds many counts of this clonotype. This chain connects TRBV5-1 to TRBJ2-7; D is unclear. Germline V gene data show CDR1 as SGHRS and CDR2 as YFSETQ. CDR3 size: 15 residues. The ends were cut back, 1 base at V and 2 bases at J, with 13 bases in the middle. CDR3 amino acids: CASSLWAGTPYEQYF. The CDR3 nucleotides read TGCGCCAGCAGCTTGTGGGCAGGAACCCCCTACGAGCAGTACTTC. Drawing the rest from reference TRBV5-1 and TRBJ2-7, the complete variable domain is KAGVTQTPRYLIKTRGQQVTLSCSPISGHRSVSWYQQTPGQGLQFLFEYFSETQRNKGNFPGRFSGRQFSNSRSEMNVSTLELGDSALYLCASSLWAGTPYEQYFGPGTRLTVT.

This clonotype was seen many times. V and J are TRBV5-4 and TRBJ1-4; D is perhaps TRBD1 (5 bases). The CDR3 totals 14 residues. Per the germline V gene, CDR1 is SGHNT and CDR2 is YYREEE (reference sequence). The V and J ends lost 4 bases and 8 bases respectively, with 15 bases between them. CDR3 sequence (DNA): TGTGCCAGCAGCCCGCCAGGGTCTCAGGAAAAACTGTTTTTT. Encoded protein: CASSPPGSQEKLFF.

This clonotype occurred many times. The genes are TRBV3-1 and TRBJ2-1, with D possibly matching TRBD1 (6 bases). Looked up from germline, CDR1 is LGHDT and CDR2 is YNNKEL (reference sequence). The V gene lost 4 bases and the J gene lost 0 bases, with 10 bases spanning the gap. The CDR3 loop spans 15 amino acids. The CDR3 nucleotides read TGTGCCAGCAGCCCCACAGGGATCTCCTACAATGAGCAGTTCTTC. Encoded protein: CASSPTGISYNEQFF.

This clonotype was detected many times. The chain is built from TRBV3-1 and TRBJ2-5; D tentatively fits TRBD1 or TRBD2 (6 bases each). With 0 bases removed from V and 5 bases from J, the gap between germline ends came to 19 bases. Germline values: CDR1 LGHDT, CDR2 YNNKEL (reference sequence). The CDR3 totals 17 residues. The DNA for the CDR3 is TGTGCCAGCAGCCAAGATGTGGGGGCGGGACCATGGGAGACCCAGTACTTC. Translating it yields CASSQDVGAGPWETQYF.

By sample share, this clonotype is medium-sized. This sequence joins TRBV5-1 and TRBJ1-4, with 7 bases lining up with TRBD1. The CDR3 totals 15 residues. Germline assignment: CDR1 SGHRS and CDR2 YFSETQ. Trimming cost V 4 bases and J 7 bases; bases outside gene matches: 10. In DNA, the CDR3 is TGCGCCAGCAGCGGCGGGAGGGGGCCGAGTGAAAAACTGTTTTTT. Protein: CASSGGRGPSEKLFF.

This clonotype qualifies as medium-sized (0.01 to 0.1%). The chain employs TRBV20-1 and TRBJ1-6; a possible D gene is TRBD1 (6 bases). V was shortened by 5 bases and J by 10 bases, with 21 bases between the two germline ends. The CDR3 consists of 15 residues. Germline CDR1 and CDR2: DFQATT and SNEGSKA (reference sequence). The CDR3 sequence: CSAPTRQAEGSPLHF. DNA for the CDR3: TGCAGTGCTCCAACTCGACAGGCGGAGGGATCACCCCTCCACTTT.

Of note for this clonotype: Possible read error: a much larger clone is one base away. V and J are TRBV6-2 or TRBV6-3 and TRBJ1-1; D may be TRBD1 (5 bases). Germline V gene data show CDR1 as MNHEY and CDR2 as SVGEGT. This CDR3 is built from 14 residues. The DNA of the CDR3 is TGCCCCCATGCCCGGACAACTCCGGACACTGAAGCTTTCTTT. It specifies CPHARTTPDTEAFF.

This clonotype showed up many times. A much larger clone differs from this one at a single base, so this may be a read error. The chain uses TRBV11-3 and TRBJ2-1, with a possible D match to TRBD2 (6 bases). Germline lookup yields CDR1 SGHNT and CDR2 YENEEA. Trimming pared 5 bases from V and 9 bases from J, leaving 23 bases between. This CDR3 spans 16 amino acids. CDR3 DNA sequence: TGTGCCAGCAGCCTCAGCGGGTCGTGGGCCTCTCGTGAGCAGTTCTTC. Residues: CASSLSGSWASREQFF.

The rearrangement links TRBV27 to TRBJ2-7; 7 bases line up with TRBD1. Germline CDR1 and CDR2: MNHEY and SMNVEV (reference sequence). After removal of 3 bases from V and 6 bases from J, the junction contained 8 bases not matched to a gene. This CDR3 spans 14 amino acids. The CDR3 reads CASSLYSGGTEQYF. In nucleotides, the CDR3 is TGTGCCAGCAGTTTGTACTCAGGGGGTACCGAGCAGTACTTC.

This clonotype was detected ten times or more. This chain joins TRBV5-1 and TRBJ1-4; 7 nucleotides line up with TRBD1. This CDR3 has 15 residues. Looked up from germline, CDR1 is SGHRS and CDR2 is YFSETQ. V lost 4 bases, J lost 0 bases, and 3 bases stayed unmatched. CDR3 region: CASSRGQPTNEKLFF. The CDR3 nucleotides read TGCGCCAGCAGCAGGGGACAGCCAACTAATGAAAAACTGTTTTTT.